The 10 T cell receptor beta chains reported below all come from one sample, sequenced in a study of control samples from healthy donors and cancer patients. Profiling relied on immunoSEQ multiplex PCR, and the TCRdb table lists in-frame clones only, not all of them. The sample has 50,000 to 65,000 clones, around 90% seen once. Material for sequencing was PBMCs. The receptor set was obtained from a man aged 25 to 40 with colorectal cancer.

The chain has TRBV24-1 and TRBJ1-1; D is unresolved. The length of the CDR3 is 13 residues. V shed 8 bases and J shed 5 bases, with 14 bases lying between them. Germline CDR1 and CDR2: KGHDR and SFDVKD. The CDR3 here is CATMAPYGTEAFF. CDR3 in DNA: TGTGCCACCATGGCCCCATACGGAACTGAAGCTTTCTTT.

V is TRBV5-4 and J is TRBJ2-7; TRBD1 might be the D (6 bases). Germline-derived CDR1 and CDR2 are SGHNT and YYREEE (reference sequence). The CDR3 loop spans 13 amino acids. V lost 0 bases and J 2 bases, leaving 6 bases between the germline ends. The CDR3 DNA is TGTGCCAGCAGCTTGGACAGGGCCTACGAGCAGTACTTC. This translates into CASSLDRAYEQYF.

This rearrangement joins TRBV24-1 to TRBJ2-7; no reliable D call. The CDR3 has 14 residues. Between the trimmed V and J ends, which lost 0 bases and 7 bases, there was a span of 12 bases. Germline values: CDR1 KGHDR, CDR2 SFDVKD. The CDR3: CATSDLVGLREQYV. Here the CDR3 DNA reads TGTGCCACCAGTGATTTGGTAGGATTACGAGAGCAGTACGTC.

The chain joins TRBV24-1 to TRBJ2-2; 10 bases match TRBD1. V shed 1 base, J shed 0 bases, and the junction held 7 bases outside the gene matches. This CDR3 is built from 19 residues. The V gene's germline CDR1 is KGHDR and CDR2 SFDVKD. CDR3 in DNA: TGTGCCACCAGTGATTTATCTGGGACAGGGGCCACGAACACCGGGGAGCTGTTTTTT. It codes for CATSDLSGTGATNTGELFF.

The chain carries TRBV6-5 and TRBJ2-7, with 9 bases fitting TRBD1. Germline assignment: CDR1 MNHEY and CDR2 SVGAGI. J was trimmed by 2 bases and V by 6 bases; bases with no gene match: 5. The CDR3 has 14 amino acids. The CDR3 region is CASSSGDRAYEQYF. In DNA form, the CDR3 reads TGTGCCAGCAGCTCCGGGGACAGGGCCTACGAGCAGTACTTC.

V gene TRBV13 combines with J gene TRBJ2-3; 7 bases are a match to TRBD2. In germline, CDR1 is PRHDT, CDR2 FYEKMQ (reference sequence). The CDR3 covers 17 residues. V lost 4 bases, J lost 4 bases, and 14 bases stayed unmatched. CDR3 nucleotide sequence: TGTGCCAGCAGCTCTTCTATGGGGCCGGGGAGGGCAGATACGCAGTATTTT. This encodes CASSSSMGPGRADTQYF.

This rearrangement joins TRBV18 to TRBJ2-3; perhaps D is TRBD1 or TRBD2 (6 bases each). Deletions cut 2 bases from V and 4 bases from J, with 13 bases between. This CDR3 region has 15 residues. The germline V gene encodes CDR1 KGHSH and CDR2 LQKENI. This chain's CDR3 is CASSPAEGDPDTQYF. The CDR3 bases are TGTGCCAGCTCACCAGCGGAGGGGGACCCAGATACGCAGTATTTT.

V usage is TRBV3-1 (or the pseudogene TRBV3-2) and J usage is TRBJ1-6, with TRBD1 as a possible D gene (6 bases). Germline V gives CDR1 LGHDT, CDR2 YNNKEL (reference sequence). The CDR3 covers 14 residues. Trimming removed 4 bases at V and 8 bases at J, with 12 bases between. CDR3 coding DNA: TGTGCCAGCAGCCGACAGGATAGGGATTCACCCCTCCACTTT. This sequence encodes CASSRQDRDSPLHF.

The V and J genes are TRBV21-1 and TRBJ2-1. TRBV21-1 is a pseudogene. This CDR3 region has 17 residues. Here the CDR3 DNA reads TGTGCCAGCAGCAAAGGAAAGTCGGGGGCGCGTTCCAATGAGCAGTTCTTC. Residues: CASSKGKSGARSNEQFF.

There are a few counts of this clone. J is TRBJ2-1 and V is TRBV29-1, with TRBD1 identical over 9 bases. This CDR3 comprises 15 residues. V gave up 5 bases and J gave up 15 bases; unmatched junction bases: 20. Germline V lookup: CDR1 SQVTM, CDR2 ANQGSEA. This CDR3 reads CSVSGLGQGGSPPFF. In DNA, the CDR3 is TGCAGCGTTAGCGGTTTGGGACAGGGAGGATCCCCCCCGTTCTTC.